Presented here are 10 T cell receptor beta chains from one specimen sequenced in a study of cytomegalovirus exposure and HLA in healthy donors. The PCR employed 60 Vbeta primers together with 13 Jbeta primers. The assay was immunoSEQ multiplex PCR, and TCRdb's table has in-frame clones only and misses some. The sample consists of under 40,000 clones, roughly 79% of them appearing once. Sequenced: PBMCs. The origin of the receptors is a woman aged 40 to 50 in good health and CMV-seronegative.

The chain combines TRBV5-1 with TRBJ2-1, with D tentatively TRBD1 (6 bases). Trimming took off 3 bases at V and 5 bases at J, with 9 bases between the two ends. CDR3 length: 13 residues. The germline V gene encodes CDR1 SGHRS and CDR2 YFSETQ. CDR3 sequence (DNA): TGCGCCAGCAGCTACGGACAGAACAATGAGCAGTTCTTC. Amino acids: CASSYGQNNEQFF.

This clone was counted only a few times. V is TRBV6-5 and J is TRBJ1-1; D perhaps matches TRBD1 (6 bases). The V gene's germline CDR1 is MNHEY and CDR2 SVGAGI. CDR3 length: 15 amino acids. The V and J ends lost 4 bases and 2 bases respectively, with 14 bases between them. This CDR3 reads CASSWGTKGNTEAFF. CDR3 DNA: TGTGCCAGCAGTTGGGGGACAAAGGGAAACACTGAAGCTTTCTTT.

This clone was picked up one time. V is TRBV28 and J is TRBJ1-5; tentative D call: TRBD1 (5 bases). V dropped 4 bases and J dropped 5 bases, with 15 bases sitting between them. Germline lookup yields CDR1 MDHEN and CDR2 SYDVKM. The CDR3 has 15 residues. CDR3 region: CASSSHQGQHQPQHF. The CDR3 bases are TGTGCCAGCAGTTCTCATCAGGGTCAGCATCAGCCCCAGCATTTT.

The sample holds a few counts of this clone. This chain joins TRBV2 and TRBJ2-7, with a tentative D call TRBD1 (6 bases). Germline assignment: CDR1 SNHLY and CDR2 FYNNEI. The CDR3 loop spans 12 amino acids. V was cut by 4 bases and J by 7 bases, with 11 bases left in between. CDR3 bases: TGTGCCAGCAGTGTAGGGGGACAAGAGCAGTACGTC. It encodes CASSVGGQEQYV.

This clone was recorded once. The chain recombines TRBV5-1 with TRBJ2-5, with D possibly being TRBD2 (5 bases). CDR3 length: 12 residues. The germline CDR1 and CDR2 sequences are SGHRS and YFSETQ. V lost 0 bases, J lost 5 bases, and 5 bases lay in between. The CDR3: CASSLAGETQYF. The CDR3 DNA follows: TGCGCCAGCAGCTTGGCGGGGGAGACCCAGTACTTC.

CDR3 nucleotide sequence: TGTGCCAGCAGCGTAGCTCATGGGGGGGCCTACGAGCAGTACTTC. Amino acid sequence: CASSVAHGGAYEQYF. This chain uses TRBV9 with TRBJ2-7, with 7 bases lining up with TRBD2. J lost 2 bases, V lost 0 bases, and 5 bases had no gene match. This CDR3 comprises 15 residues. The V gene's germline CDR1 is SGDLS and CDR2 YYNGEE.

The chain joins TRBV5-1 to TRBJ1-1; TRBD1 matches 8 bases. The CDR3 spans 14 residues. Germline CDR1 SGHRS, CDR2 YFSETQ. Trimming took 3 bases from V and 1 from J; bases not matched to a gene: 2. CDR3 amino acids: CASSSTGGNTEAFF. The CDR3 DNA reads TGCGCCAGCAGCTCTACAGGGGGGAACACTGAAGCTTTCTTT. Using reference TRBV5-1 and TRBJ1-1 for the parts outside the CDR3, the full variable domain is KAGVTQTPRYLIKTRGQQVTLSCSPISGHRSVSWYQQTPGQGLQFLFEYFSETQRNKGNFPGRFSGRQFSNSRSEMNVSTLELGDSALYLCASSSTGGNTEAFFGQGTRLTVV.

In this sample, this clone turned up a few times. The chain combines TRBV6-5 with TRBJ1-2, with D maybe TRBD1 (6 bases). Germline V CDR1 and CDR2: MNHEY, SVGAGI. This CDR3 is built from 13 residues. Trimming shortened V by 7 bases and J by 3 bases, and 12 bases separated the two germline ends. The chain's CDR3 is CASTDRIDYGYTF. DNA of the CDR3: TGTGCCAGCACCGACAGGATTGACTATGGCTACACCTTC.

The rearrangement joins TRBV4-1 to TRBJ2-5, with 11 bases that match TRBD2. The CDR3 is 19 amino acids. Germline CDR1 MGHRA, CDR2 YSYEKL. Losses at the gene ends were 3 bases for V and 5 bases for J; bases not matched to a gene: 17. The CDR3 loop reads CASSHPQEGSGGAKETQYF. As DNA, the CDR3 is TGCGCCAGCAGCCACCCACAAGAGGGTAGCGGGGGGGCCAAGGAGACCCAGTACTTC.

The chain has TRBV21-1 and TRBJ1-1. TRBV21-1 is a recognized pseudogene. The CDR3 sequence is 16 residues long. The CDR3 nucleotides are TGTGCCAGCAGCAAAGACAAAGGCGGGATGAACACTGAAGCTTTCTTT. Protein: CASSKDKGGMNTEAFF.